Presented here are 9 T cell receptor beta chains from one specimen sequenced in a study of Graves' ophthalmopathy and Graves' hyperthyroidism. Researchers took RNA transcripts and amplified TCR beta CDR3 regions from them. RT-PCR with HTBI primers came first, then second-round multiplex PCR. TCRdb used MiXCR to reprocess the multiplex PCR reads, holding one entry per CDR3 protein. This sample carries 200,000 to 250,000 distinct CDR3 sequences, 20% to 25% of them seen once, and the ten largest clones take about 46%. The sequencing sample was made of peripheral blood. Receptors were obtained from a woman aged 45-65 years with Graves' ophthalmopathy.

This clonotype was seen at least ten times. V and J are TRBV19 and TRBJ2-7; 7 bases match TRBD2. The CDR3 is 15 amino acids. In germline, CDR1 is LNHDA, CDR2 SQIVND (reference sequence). The trim removed 5 bases at V and 2 bases at J, leaving 9 bases unmatched. This CDR3 reads CASSLSGGRTYEQYF. In DNA, the CDR3 is TGTGCCAGTAGTCTCTCGGGAGGTCGTACCTACGAGCAGTACTTC. The full variable domain, completed using reference TRBV19 and TRBJ2-7, is DGGITQSPKYLFRKEGQNVTLSCEQNLNHDAMYWYRQDPGQGLRLIYYSQIVNDFQKGDIAEGYSVSREKKESFPLTVTSAQKNPTAFYLCASSLSGGRTYEQYFGPGTRLTVT.

This clonotype was found many times. This chain links TRBV15 with TRBJ1-2, with unresolved D. This CDR3 is 15 amino acids long. Germline V gives CDR1 LNHNV, CDR2 YYDKDF (reference sequence). Trimming pared 0 bases from V and 2 bases from J, leaving 10 bases between. The CDR3 DNA reads as TGTGCCACCAGCAGAGAAAGGACTGCAAACTATGGCTACACCTTC. Translation: CATSRERTANYGYTF.

CDR3 nucleotides: TGTGCCAGCAGTATTAGAGGAAGAAACACCGGGGAGCTGTTTTTT. It encodes CASSIRGRNTGELFF. This chain uses TRBV12-3 or TRBV12-4 with TRBJ2-2, with D unresolved. V was trimmed by 5 bases and J by 2 bases, leaving 12 bases between them. This CDR3 has 15 residues.

In its sample, this clonotype was seen many times. The chain combines TRBV30 with TRBJ1-2; D not resolved. The CDR3 runs 14 residues. Germline values: CDR1 GTSNPN, CDR2 SVGIG (reference sequence). V dropped 2 bases and J dropped 6 bases, with 16 bases sitting between them. In nucleotides, the CDR3 is TGTGCCTGGAGTAAGGTCATGGGGAGCAATGGCTACACCTTC. Translated: CAWSKVMGSNGYTF. Using reference TRBV30 and TRBJ1-2 for the parts outside the CDR3, the full variable domain is SQTIHQWPATLVQPVGSPLSLECTVEGTSNPNLYWYRQAAGRGLQLLFYSVGIGQISSEVPQNLSASRPQDRQFILSSKKLLLSDSGFYLCAWSKVMGSNGYTFGSGTRLTVV.

This clonotype was observed many times. The rearrangement joins TRBV9 to TRBJ2-7, with D hard to call. The CDR3 runs 13 residues. V was cut by 1 base and J by 5 bases, with 10 bases left in between. The V gene's germline CDR1 is SGDLS and CDR2 YYNGEE. For the CDR3, the DNA is TGTGCCAGCAGCGTAATGACCTGGGACGAGCAGTACTTC. Its translation is CASSVMTWDEQYF. Full variable domain (rest looked up from reference TRBV9 and TRBJ2-7): DSGVTQTPKHLITATGQRVTLRCSPRSGDLSVYWYQQSLDQGLQFLIQYYNGEERAKGNILERFSAQQFPDLHSELNLSSLELGDSALYFCASSVMTWDEQYFGPGTRLTVT.

This clonotype was counted ten times or more. The genes are TRBV24-1 and TRBJ2-3; TRBD2 might be the D (6 bases). V dropped 3 bases and J dropped 3 bases, with 9 bases sitting between them. The germline gives CDR1 KGHDR, CDR2 SFDVKD. CDR3 length: 14 residues. The CDR3 spells CATSDASATDTQYF. The CDR3 region has the DNA TGTGCCACCAGTGATGCTAGCGCGACAGATACGCAGTATTTT.

This chain uses TRBV7-2 with TRBJ2-7; D possibly corresponds to TRBD1 (5 bases). Trimming shortened V by 3 bases and J by 6 bases, and 12 bases separated the two germline ends. The CDR3 has 13 residues. Germline V gene lookup returns CDR1 SGHTA and CDR2 FQGNSA. CDR3 sequence reads: CASSLGLRGEQYF. CDR3 bases: TGTGCCAGCAGCTTGGGTTTAAGGGGCGAGCAGTACTTC.

This clonotype has a single count. The chain uses TRBV12-3 or TRBV12-4 and TRBJ2-5; tentative D call: TRBD1 (5 bases). Trimming removed 4 bases at V and 2 bases at J, with 8 bases between. This CDR3 has 13 amino acids. The DNA of the CDR3 is TGTGCCAGCAGTTCGCAGGGACAAGAGACCCAGTACTTC. Encoded protein: CASSSQGQETQYF.

CDR3 coding DNA: TGTGCCAGCAGTCATACGGAGAATGGCTACACCTTC. This codes for CASSHTENGYTF. The rearrangement links TRBV6-1 to TRBJ1-2; no clear D. Trimming stripped 5 bases from V and 6 bases from J, with 10 bases between. Germline-derived CDR1 and CDR2 are MNHNS and SASEGT. This CDR3 contains 12 residues.